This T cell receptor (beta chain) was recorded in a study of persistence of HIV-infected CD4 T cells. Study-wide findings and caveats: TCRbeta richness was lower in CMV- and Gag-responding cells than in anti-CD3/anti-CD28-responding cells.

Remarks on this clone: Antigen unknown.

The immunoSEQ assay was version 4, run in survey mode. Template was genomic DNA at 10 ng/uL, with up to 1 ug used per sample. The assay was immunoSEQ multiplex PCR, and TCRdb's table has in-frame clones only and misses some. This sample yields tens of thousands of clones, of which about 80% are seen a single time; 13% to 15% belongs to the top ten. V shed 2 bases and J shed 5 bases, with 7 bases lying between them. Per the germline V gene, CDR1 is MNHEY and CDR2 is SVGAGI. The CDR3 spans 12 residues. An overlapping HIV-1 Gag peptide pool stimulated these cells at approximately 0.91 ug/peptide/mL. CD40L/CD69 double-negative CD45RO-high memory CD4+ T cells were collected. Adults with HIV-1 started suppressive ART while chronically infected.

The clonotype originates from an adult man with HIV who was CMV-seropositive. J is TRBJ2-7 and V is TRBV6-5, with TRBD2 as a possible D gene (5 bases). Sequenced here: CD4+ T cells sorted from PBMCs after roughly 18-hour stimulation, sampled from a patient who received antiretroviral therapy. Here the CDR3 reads CASSYVGNEQYF. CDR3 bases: TGTGCCAGCAGTTACGTCGGGAACGAGCAGTACTTC.